The 27 T cell receptor beta chains in this list originate from one sample, sequenced in a study of blood T cell repertoires in COVID-19. Produced via immunoSEQ multiplex PCR; TCRdb's table is partial and in-frame only. The data show about 350,000 clones, 75% to 90% seen once. Sequenced: peripheral blood. These receptors all stem from a woman aged 50 to 65 with COVID-19, enrolled during active disease.

This clone appeared once. One junction end does not reproduce the germline sequence, and a read error may be involved. The rearrangement links TRBV7-7 to TRBJ2-1; 7 bases are shared with TRBD2. The CDR3 totals 15 residues. Germline V gives CDR1 SSHAT, CDR2 FNYEAQ (reference sequence). CDR3 sequence reads: CASSPSGGSYNEQFF. CDR3 nucleotide sequence: TGTGCTAGCAGCCCTTCCGGGGGGTCCTACAATGAGCAGTTCTTC.

The chain carries TRBV7-2 and TRBJ1-2; D gene ambiguous. The ends were cut back, 5 bases at V and 4 bases at J, with 11 bases in the middle. The CDR3 spans 13 residues. The germline V gene has CDR1 SGHTA and CDR2 FQGNSA. CDR3 sequence reads: CASSTALGYGYTF. Here the CDR3 DNA reads TGTGCCAGCAGCACAGCCTTAGGCTATGGCTACACCTTC.

This chain connects TRBV11-2 to TRBJ1-1; TRBD1 might be the D (5 bases). Trimming took off 4 bases at V and 7 bases at J, with 7 bases between the two ends. CDR3 length: 11 residues. The germline CDR1 and CDR2 sequences are SGHAT and FQNNGV. CDR3 loop: CASSSGGEAFF. CDR3 in DNA: TGTGCCAGCAGCTCGGGGGGTGAAGCTTTCTTT. The full variable domain, in which reference TRBV11-2 and TRBJ1-1 provide the parts outside the CDR3, is EAGVAQSPRYKIIEKRQSVAFWCNPISGHATLYWYQQILGQGPKLLIQFQNNGVVDDSQLPKDRFSAERLKGVDSTLKIQPAKLEDSAVYLCASSSGGEAFFGQGTRLTVV.

The chain carries TRBV11-3 and TRBJ2-3; the match to TRBD2 covers 10 bases. CDR3 length: 16 residues. V lost 5 bases to trimming and J lost 4 bases; unmatched junction nucleotides: 9. CDR1 is SGHNT, CDR2 YENEEA, per germline. The CDR3 nucleotides read TGTGCCAGCAGCGCCCGTAGCGGGAGGATTCCAGATACGCAGTATTTT. This translates into CASSARSGRIPDTQYF.

This clone was seen only once. V and J are TRBV5-4 and TRBJ2-7; D unclear. The CDR3 runs 15 residues. The ends were cut back, 0 bases at V and 0 bases at J, with 10 bases in the middle. The germline V gene encodes CDR1 SGHNT and CDR2 YYREEE (reference sequence). CDR3 coding DNA: TGTGCCAGCAGCTTGGGAGCCCTTAGCTCCTACGAGCAGTACTTC. This gives the protein CASSLGALSSYEQYF.

The J gene is TRBJ1-1, the V gene TRBV10-3; 8 nucleotides align to TRBD1. V lost 10 bases to trimming and J lost 1 base; unmatched junction nucleotides: 5. Germline lookup yields CDR1 ENHRY and CDR2 SYGVKD. The CDR3 has 13 residues. The CDR3 reads CASGQGANTEAFF. The DNA of the CDR3 is TGTGCCAGCGGACAGGGTGCGAACACTGAAGCTTTCTTT.

This chain uses TRBV15 with TRBJ2-3, with D possibly matching TRBD2 (6 bases). V was clipped by 3 bases and J by 0 bases, with 13 bases between them. Germline V gives CDR1 LNHNV, CDR2 YYDKDF (reference sequence). The CDR3 runs 16 residues. The CDR3 region is CATSRLGGSSTDTQYF. For the CDR3, the DNA is TGTGCCACCAGCAGGTTAGGAGGGTCGAGCACAGATACGCAGTATTTT.

The V and J genes are TRBV4-2 and TRBJ2-5, with 14 bases identical to TRBD2. The CDR3 consists of 17 residues. The ends lost 4 bases at V and 5 bases at J; junction bases unmatched: 9. Germline V gives CDR1 LGHNA, CDR2 YNFKEQ. CDR3 DNA sequence: TGTGCCAGCAGCCCCCGACTAGCGGGAGGGCGAGGGGAGACCCAGTACTTC. Translated: CASSPRLAGGRGETQYF.

The rearrangement uses TRBV19 and TRBJ1-3, with 7 bases matching TRBD1. The CDR3 contains 14 residues. CDR1 is LNHDA, CDR2 SQIVND, per germline (reference sequence). After removal of 7 bases from V and 5 bases from J, the junction contained 8 bases not matched to a gene. CDR3 DNA: TGTGCCAGTACCGAAGGGGGCAGGCGAAACACCATATATTTT. Encoded protein: CASTEGGRRNTIYF.

This chain links TRBV20-1 with TRBJ2-2, with D possibly matching TRBD2 (5 bases). With 3 bases removed from V and 10 bases from J, the gap between germline ends came to 9 bases. Germline lookup yields CDR1 DFQATT and CDR2 SNEGSKA (reference sequence). The CDR3 loop spans 11 amino acids. CDR3 DNA: TGCAGTGCTAGTGGGAGAGAGGAGCTGTTTTTT. The encoded protein is CSASGREELFF.

The J gene is TRBJ2-4, the V gene TRBV5-1, with 7 bases matching TRBD1. This CDR3 region has 16 residues. Germline V CDR1 and CDR2: SGHRS, YFSETQ. Losses at the gene ends were 4 bases for V and 0 bases for J; bases not matched to a gene: 7. The CDR3 region has the DNA TGCGCCAGCAGCATAACAGGGGCCGGAGCCAAAAACATTCAGTACTTC. This gives the protein CASSITGAGAKNIQYF.

The chain uses TRBV7-9 and TRBJ1-1; TRBD1 might be the D (6 bases). Per germline, CDR1 SEHNR and CDR2 FQNEAQ (reference sequence). With 5 bases removed from V and 0 bases from J, the gap between germline ends came to 13 bases. The CDR3 totals 15 residues. CDR3 DNA: TGTGCCAGCAGCCCTCGACAGGTCATGAACACTGAAGCTTTCTTT. Its protein is CASSPRQVMNTEAFF.

This clone turned up a few times. V is TRBV5-4 and J is TRBJ2-3; TRBD2 aligns across 7 bases. This CDR3 region has 14 residues. Germline V gene data show CDR1 as SGHNT and CDR2 as YYREEE (reference sequence). With 4 bases clipped from V and 1 base from J, the junction kept 3 bases outside the gene matches. Here the CDR3 reads CASSTGLRTDTQYF. CDR3 DNA: TGTGCCAGCAGCACGGGACTACGCACAGATACGCAGTATTTT.

The J gene is TRBJ1-2, the V gene TRBV2; 8 bases line up with TRBD1. The germline V gene encodes CDR1 SNHLY and CDR2 FYNNEI. The ends lost 3 bases at V and 5 bases at J; junction bases unmatched: 11. This CDR3 comprises 16 residues. The CDR3 bases are TGTGCCAGCAGTGAGGGGACAGGAGGGGCGACTTATGGCTACACCTTC. It encodes CASSEGTGGATYGYTF.

This clone was observed a single time. The chain links TRBV9 to TRBJ2-3; a weak D match, TRBD2 (6 bases). The CDR3 runs 12 residues. CDR1 SGDLS and CDR2 YYNGEE come from the germline V gene. Trimming removed 4 bases at V and 6 bases at J, with 9 bases between. The chain's CDR3 is CASSQEGDTQYF. CDR3 coding DNA: TGTGCCAGCAGCCAGGAGGGGGATACGCAGTATTTT.

In the case of this clone: Other DNA sequences from this sample encode an identical CDR3 as well. The chain is built from TRBV30 and TRBJ1-2, with D uncertain. The CDR3 covers 12 residues. Germline V gene sequence: CDR1 GTSNPN, CDR2 SVGIG (reference sequence). Trimming stripped 2 bases from V and 2 bases from J, with 6 bases between. CDR3 sequence reads: CAWSPENYGYTF. In DNA, the CDR3 is TGTGCCTGGAGTCCAGAAAACTATGGCTACACCTTC.

In nucleotides, the CDR3 is TGTGCCAGCAGCTACCCTCCCGCGGGCCTTTCCTACAATGAGCAGTTCTTC. Residues: CASSYPPAGLSYNEQFF. The gene calls are TRBV11-2 and TRBJ2-1, with D perhaps TRBD2 (5 bases). The CDR3 totals 17 residues. CDR1 SGHAT and CDR2 FQNNGV come from the germline V gene. The germline V and J ends were trimmed by 4 bases and 1 base, with 17 bases remaining between them.

This clone was seen once. The chain joins TRBV30 to TRBJ2-7; tentatively, D is TRBD2 (5 bases). This CDR3 comprises 15 residues. Trimming left V 7 bases short and J 0 bases short, with 19 bases between. Germline V gene data show CDR1 as GTSNPN and CDR2 as SVGIG (reference sequence). CDR3 in DNA: TGTGCCTTCTCCCTGCGAGCGGCCAGCTCCTACGAGCAGTACTTC. Its translation: CAFSLRAASSYEQYF.

The chain recombines TRBV7-9 with TRBJ1-1, with D possibly TRBD1 on 5 matching bases. Germline-derived CDR1 and CDR2 are SEHNR and FQNEAQ (reference sequence). Trimming cost V 1 base and J 4 bases, with 13 bases left between them. The CDR3 runs 15 residues. DNA for the CDR3: TGTGCCAGCAGCTTAGTGGCAGGGAAGACCACTGAAGCTTTCTTT. Residues: CASSLVAGKTTEAFF.

DNA of the CDR3: TGTGCCAGTAGACGGGACAGGAGCTCCTACGAGCAGTACTTC. It encodes CASRRDRSSYEQYF. The gene calls are TRBV19 and TRBJ2-7; 8 bases map to TRBD1. V gave up 6 bases and J gave up 0 bases; unmatched junction bases: 4. This CDR3 contains 14 residues. Germline V gives CDR1 LNHDA, CDR2 SQIVND (reference sequence).

The gene calls are TRBV5-1 and TRBJ2-3, with 14 bases matching TRBD2. CDR3 length equals 20 residues. V gave up 1 base and J gave up 0 bases; unmatched junction bases: 10. Germline CDR1 is SGHRS and CDR2 is YFSETQ. CDR3 DNA: TGCGCCAGCAGCTTGCCCGGGACTAGCGGGAGCTGGGGGAGCACAGATACGCAGTATTTT. Translated: CASSLPGTSGSWGSTDTQYF. Full variable domain (missing parts from reference TRBV5-1 and TRBJ2-3): KAGVTQTPRYLIKTRGQQVTLSCSPISGHRSVSWYQQTPGQGLQFLFEYFSETQRNKGNFPGRFSGRQFSNSRSEMNVSTLELGDSALYLCASSLPGTSGSWGSTDTQYFGPGTRLTVL.

The chain joins TRBV5-4 to TRBJ2-1; TRBD2 is a possible D gene (5 bases). From germline, CDR1 is SGHNT and CDR2 YYREEE (reference sequence). V shed 0 bases and J shed 10 bases, with 11 bases lying between them. The CDR3 length is 13 residues. CDR3 sequence reads: CASSLVPAEEQFF. The CDR3 DNA follows: TGTGCCAGCAGCTTGGTGCCAGCGGAAGAGCAGTTCTTC.

The genes are TRBV3-1 (or the pseudogene TRBV3-2) and TRBJ1-5, with D perhaps TRBD1 (6 bases). The CDR3 is 13 residues long. V was shortened by 1 base and J by 5 bases, with 6 bases between the two germline ends. The germline gives CDR1 LGHDT, CDR2 YNNKEL (reference sequence). The CDR3 DNA is TGTGCCAGCAGCCAAGCAGGGGATCAGCCCCAGCATTTT. Translated, it gives CASSQAGDQPQHF.

The chain joins TRBV9 to TRBJ1-4; D gene unclear. The CDR3 extends over 16 amino acids. Between the trimmed V and J ends, which lost 4 bases and 3 bases, there was a span of 16 bases. Germline CDR1 and CDR2: SGDLS and YYNGEE. The CDR3 sequence: CASSRGRLGANEKLFF. DNA of the CDR3: TGTGCCAGCAGCCGAGGGAGGCTAGGTGCTAATGAAAAACTGTTTTTT.

The chain employs TRBV6-2 or TRBV6-3 and TRBJ2-1, with D maybe TRBD1 (5 bases). The germline gives CDR1 MNHEY, CDR2 SVGEGT. With 5 bases removed from V and 0 bases from J, the gap between germline ends came to 14 bases. CDR3 length: 16 amino acids. As DNA, the CDR3 is TGTGCCAGCAGTCTCCGACAGTCGAGCTCCTACAATGAGCAGTTCTTC. Translation gives CASSLRQSSSYNEQFF.

The J gene is TRBJ1-2, the V gene TRBV12-3 or TRBV12-4; 7 bases are shared with TRBD1. The CDR3 length is 13 residues. V was pared by 2 bases and J by 5 bases, with 2 bases of the junction left unmatched. CDR3 nucleotide sequence: TGTGCCAGCAGTTTAAACAGGGGATATGGCTACACCTTC. It specifies CASSLNRGYGYTF.

The rearrangement links TRBV30 to TRBJ1-3; 7 nucleotides agree with TRBD1. Trimming took 5 bases from V and 3 from J; bases not matched to a gene: 1. This CDR3 has 12 amino acids. The germline CDR1 and CDR2 sequences are GTSNPN and SVGIG (reference sequence). The DNA for the CDR3 is TGTGCCTGGGGGGACAGTGGAAACACCATATATTTT. This translates into CAWGDSGNTIYF.